This entry features one T cell receptor (beta chain) sequence. The V segment lost 8 bases and the J segment 6 bases; nucleotides outside the gene matches: 9. The CDR3 loop spans 15 amino acids. Germline V gives CDR1 LNHDA, CDR2 SQIVND (reference sequence). The sample belongs to a study of CD8 T cells in Susac syndrome. Purification of the CD8+ and CD4+ T cells relied on negative isolation, and TEMRA cells underwent FACS enrichment. An amount of RNA that ranged from roughly 0.45 to 1 ug was reverse transcribed with random hexamers. The TCR beta CDR3 was amplified by immunoSEQ multiplex PCR across 54 Vbeta, 13 Jbeta. TCRdb analysed the immunoSEQ multiplex PCR reads with MiXCR anew, one entry per CDR3 protein. The sample shows some 100,000 distinct CDR3 sequences, less than 95% of them seen only once.

This clonotype was obtained from a human donor in good health. Sequencing was done on a sample of CD8+ T cells from PBMCs. This rearrangement joins TRBV19 to TRBJ1-5, with TRBD1 identical over 11 bases. The CDR3 reads CASRAWDRGAQPQHF. DNA for the CDR3: TGTGCCAGTCGGGCCTGGGACAGGGGGGCTCAGCCCCAGCATTTT. Combining the CDR3 with reference TRBV19 and TRBJ1-5 gives the whole variable domain DGGITQSPKYLFRKEGQNVTLSCEQNLNHDAMYWYRQDPGQGLRLIYYSQIVNDFQKGDIAEGYSVSREKKESFPLTVTSAQKNPTAFYLCASRAWDRGAQPQHFGDGTRLSIL.